Sequencing of this T cell receptor (beta chain) was carried out in a study of blood T cell dynamics during melanoma immunotherapy. The wider study: Patients with metastatic melanoma got pembrolizumab or nivolumab-ipilimumab as first-line care.

Details on this clone: Its antigen is unidentified.

DNA loading was fixed at 350 ng for all bulk PBMC samples. Some clones are missing from TCRdb's copy, which holds only in-frame ones; the method was immunoSEQ multiplex PCR. The sample has 20,000 to 30,000 clones; around 85% are singletons. General study findings and limits: The study could not tell melanoma-specific clones from general immune activation.

Regarding time point: pre-treatment baseline. Sample: blood, taken from a patient treated with checkpoint blockade. This TCR was recovered from a human donor with melanoma.

CDR3 amino acids: CASSIRTTGQETQYF. In DNA, the CDR3 is TGTGCCAGTAGTATAAGGACCACTGGGCAAGAGACCCAGTACTTC. The chain couples TRBV19 to TRBJ2-5; D remains ambiguous. The V gene lost 2 bases and the J gene lost 2 bases, with 12 bases spanning the gap. This CDR3 comprises 15 residues. The germline V gene encodes CDR1 LNHDA and CDR2 SQIVND (reference sequence).